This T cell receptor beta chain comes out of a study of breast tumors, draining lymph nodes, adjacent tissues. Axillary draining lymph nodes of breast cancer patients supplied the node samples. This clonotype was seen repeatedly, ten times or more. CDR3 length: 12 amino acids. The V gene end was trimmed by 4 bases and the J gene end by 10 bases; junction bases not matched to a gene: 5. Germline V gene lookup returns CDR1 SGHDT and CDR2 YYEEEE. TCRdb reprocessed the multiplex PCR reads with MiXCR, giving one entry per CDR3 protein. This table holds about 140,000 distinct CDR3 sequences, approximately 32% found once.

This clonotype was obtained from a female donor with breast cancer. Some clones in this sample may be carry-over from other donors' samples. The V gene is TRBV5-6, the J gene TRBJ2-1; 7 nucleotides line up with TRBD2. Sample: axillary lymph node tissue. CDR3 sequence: CASSPTGGEQFF. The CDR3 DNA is TGTGCCAGCAGCCCAACCGGGGGGGAGCAGTTCTTC.